Shown below are 30 T cell receptor beta chains from a single sample sequenced in a study of T cell repertoires in cytomegalovirus infection. One entry per CDR3 protein, called by TCRdb with MiXCR from the reads. The sample consists of about 76,000 distinct CDR3 sequences, roughly 3.5% of them appearing once. The source material was PBMCs. Receptors were obtained from a human donor in good health (CMV status not recorded). Some clones in this sample may be carry-over from other donors' samples.

There are many counts of this clonotype. CDR3 sequence reads: CASSRTTSRSDEQFF. CDR3 nucleotide sequence: TGTGCCAGCAGTCGGACGACTAGCAGGAGCGATGAGCAGTTCTTC. This chain uses TRBV6-6 with TRBJ2-1; 7 bases fit TRBD2. This CDR3 has 15 residues. The ends lost 5 bases at V and 8 bases at J; junction bases unmatched: 12. CDR1 and CDR2 (germline): MNHNY, SVGAGI (reference sequence).

With regard to this clonotype: A much bigger clone sits one base away, suggesting this may be a read error. For the CDR3, the DNA is TGTGTCAGCAGCTTAAAGGGCGGGGGGGCAGGGACGCAGTATTTT. Translated, it gives CVSSLKGGGAGTQYF. The chain recombines TRBV7-2 with TRBJ2-3; 9 bases fit TRBD2. The CDR3 contains 15 residues. Germline V gene data show CDR1 as SGHTA and CDR2 as FQGNSA.

This clonotype was found many times. The V and J genes are TRBV28 and TRBJ1-2; TRBD1 is a possible D gene (6 bases). The V and J ends lost 4 bases and 1 base respectively, with 13 bases between them. Germline CDR1 MDHEN, CDR2 SYDVKM. The CDR3 spans 15 residues. CDR3 amino acids: CASSSGQIINYGYTF. The CDR3 DNA follows: TGTGCCAGCAGTTCCGGACAGATTATTAACTATGGCTACACCTTC.

This clonotype occurred a few times. J is TRBJ1-3 and V is TRBV28; 8 bases line up with TRBD1. The CDR3 runs to 16 residues. J was trimmed by 2 bases and V by 3 bases; bases with no gene match: 6. In germline, CDR1 is MDHEN, CDR2 SYDVKM. The CDR3: CASSFGQGLAGNTIYF. CDR3 coding DNA: TGTGCCAGCAGTTTCGGACAGGGTCTGGCTGGAAACACCATATATTTT. The variable domain in full, completed from reference TRBV28 and TRBJ1-3, reads DVKVTQSSRYLVKRTGEKVFLECVQDMDHENMFWYRQDPGLGLRLIYFSYDVKMKEKGDIPEGYSVSREKKERFSLILESASTNQTSMYLCASSFGQGLAGNTIYFGEGSWLTVV.

This clonotype came up many times. The V gene is TRBV6-1, the J gene TRBJ2-7; TRBD1 might be the D (6 bases). The CDR3 spans 15 residues. In germline, CDR1 is MNHNS, CDR2 SASEGT. The V end was cut by 10 bases, the J end by 2 bases, with 21 bases between. In DNA, the CDR3 is TGTGCCATAAAATTACAGGGTTCGCGCACCTACGAGCAGTACTTC. As protein: CAIKLQGSRTYEQYF.

The chain is built from TRBV6-5 and TRBJ1-2; no clear D gene. Trimming took 2 bases from V and 8 from J, leaving 12 bases between them. The length of the CDR3 is 13 residues. Germline CDR1 and CDR2: MNHEY and SVGAGI. The CDR3 here is CASSYGVSLGYTF. Written as DNA, the CDR3 is TGTGCCAGCAGTTACGGGGTTTCGCTAGGCTACACCTTC.

This clonotype has ten or more counts. The V call is TRBV29-1, the J call TRBJ2-7, with D tentatively TRBD1 (6 bases). V was cut by 5 bases and J by 5 bases, with 13 bases left in between. The CDR3 is made up of 12 amino acids. CDR1 and CDR2 (germline): SQVTM, ANQGSEA. The CDR3 sequence: CSVLQGGHEQYF. The CDR3 DNA follows: TGCAGCGTTTTACAGGGTGGCCACGAGCAGTACTTC.

This clonotype was counted at least ten times. The J gene is TRBJ1-5, the V gene TRBV28, with D maybe TRBD1 (5 bases). Trimming removed 5 bases at V and 9 bases at J, with 14 bases between. The CDR3 consists of 13 residues. The germline V gene encodes CDR1 MDHEN and CDR2 SYDVKM. The CDR3 region is CASSTTTGRPQHF. The DNA for the CDR3 is TGTGCCAGCAGTACTACCACGGGGCGGCCCCAGCATTTT.

This clonotype occurred many times. The chain combines TRBV6-4 with TRBJ1-1, with D tentatively TRBD1 (5 bases). Germline values: CDR1 MRHNA, CDR2 SNTAGT. CDR3 length: 12 residues. V lost 0 bases and J lost 10, with 9 bases in between. The CDR3 region is CASSDSGRRAFF. The CDR3 DNA sequence: TGTGCCAGCAGTGACTCGGGGCGTAGAGCTTTCTTT.

This clonotype was observed at least ten times. The chain recombines TRBV10-3 with TRBJ2-1, with 8 bases aligning to TRBD2. The germline V gene has CDR1 ENHRY and CDR2 SYGVKD. Germline trimming cut 10 bases from V and 7 bases from J; bases unmatched to any gene: 12. The CDR3 has 14 residues. CDR3 nucleotides: TGTGCCAATAGAGCCGGGGGGGCACAGAATGAGCAGTTCTTC. Translation: CANRAGGAQNEQFF.

In its sample, this clonotype was seen many times. V and J are TRBV6-6 and TRBJ1-3; D gene unclear. This CDR3 comprises 14 residues. V lost 4 bases to trimming and J lost 0 bases, with 7 bases between them. The germline V gene has CDR1 MNHNY and CDR2 SVGAGI (reference sequence). The DNA for the CDR3 is TGTGCCAGCAGTTGGGTGAGCTCTGGAAACACCATATATTTT. It codes for CASSWVSSGNTIYF.

This clonotype came up many times. V is TRBV6-4 and J is TRBJ2-1; 8 bases match TRBD2. CDR1 and CDR2 from the germline V gene are MRHNA and SNTAGT. The CDR3 consists of 15 residues. V shed 0 bases, J shed 5 bases, and the junction held 3 bases outside the gene matches. In DNA, the CDR3 is TGTGCCAGCAGTGACTCAGCGGGGGAACACAATGAGCAGTTCTTC. Its translation: CASSDSAGEHNEQFF.

This clonotype came up many times. The chain combines TRBV7-9 with TRBJ2-1, with TRBD1 matching over 10 bases. Germline trimming cut 4 bases from V and 7 bases from J; bases unmatched to any gene: 4. Germline V CDR1 and CDR2: SEHNR, FQNEAQ (reference sequence). The CDR3 extends over 14 amino acids. The CDR3 DNA reads TGTGCCAGCAGCTCTGGGACAGGGGTGAATGAGCAGTTCTTC. It specifies CASSSGTGVNEQFF.

This clonotype has at least ten counts. The J gene is TRBJ2-1, the V gene TRBV27; D is possibly TRBD2 (5 bases). This CDR3 has 13 amino acids. Trimming stripped 1 base from V and 5 bases from J, with 6 bases between. CDR1 MNHEY and CDR2 SMNVEV come from the germline V gene (reference sequence). CDR3 DNA: TGTGCCAGCAGTTTATGGCGGGACAATGAGCAGTTCTTC. It specifies CASSLWRDNEQFF.

This clonotype was observed at least ten times. This chain's CDR3 is CASSLDRGGYGYTF. CDR3 coding DNA: TGTGCCAGCAGCCTGGACAGGGGCGGCTATGGCTACACCTTC. This sequence joins TRBV5-4 and TRBJ1-2; 9 bases fit TRBD1. V trimming: 4 bases; J trimming: 4 bases; junction bases outside the gene matches: 5. This CDR3 contains 14 residues. CDR1 is SGHNT, CDR2 YYREEE, per germline (reference sequence). Full variable domain (missing parts from reference TRBV5-4 and TRBJ1-2): ETGVTQSPTHLIKTRGQQVTLRCSSQSGHNTVSWYQQALGQGPQFIFQYYREEENGRGNFPPRFSGLQFPNYSSELNVNALELDDSALYLCASSLDRGGYGYTFGSGTRLTVV.

In this sample, this clonotype turned up many times. The V call is TRBV27, the J call TRBJ2-7, with 7 bases that match TRBD2. Germline lookup yields CDR1 MNHEY and CDR2 SMNVEV (reference sequence). CDR3 length equals 16 residues. J gave up 2 bases and V 0 bases, and 7 bases lay outside the gene matches. DNA of the CDR3: TGTGCCAGCAGTTTATCCTCCAGGGACTACACCTACGAGCAGTACTTC. Translating gives CASSLSSRDYTYEQYF.

This clonotype was seen at least ten times. This rearrangement joins TRBV19 to TRBJ1-6; 7 bases match TRBD1. V was clipped by 6 bases and J by 3 bases; unmatched bases: 5. The CDR3 runs 15 residues. Germline lookup yields CDR1 LNHDA and CDR2 SQIVND (reference sequence). The CDR3 protein is CASRSRDSYNSPLHF. CDR3 nucleotide sequence: TGTGCCAGTAGAAGCCGGGACAGCTATAATTCACCCCTCCACTTT.

This clonotype showed up many times. The V and J genes are TRBV7-9 and TRBJ2-1; 10 nucleotides agree with TRBD1. There are 16 residues in the CDR3. The V segment lost 1 base and the J segment 7 bases; nucleotides outside the gene matches: 7. The germline CDR1 and CDR2 sequences are SEHNR and FQNEAQ (reference sequence). The DNA for the CDR3 is TGTGCCAGCAGCTTAGGGGGGGACAGGGGATTTAATGAGCAGTTCTTC. It is translated as CASSLGGDRGFNEQFF.

This clonotype was recorded at least ten times. The chain is built from TRBV28 and TRBJ1-2, with D perhaps matching TRBD1 (5 bases). Trimming pared 5 bases from V and 5 bases from J, leaving 18 bases between. This CDR3 region has 15 residues. Per the germline V gene, CDR1 is MDHEN and CDR2 is SYDVKM. This chain's CDR3 is CASSSNRDGGYGYTF. The CDR3 bases are TGTGCCAGCAGTAGCAACCGGGACGGGGGATATGGCTACACCTTC.

This clonotype was observed many times. This chain uses TRBV7-2 with TRBJ1-2; D not resolved. The CDR3 extends over 15 amino acids. Trimming stripped 5 bases from V and 8 bases from J, with 21 bases between. Germline assignment: CDR1 SGHTA and CDR2 FQGNSA. DNA of the CDR3: TGTGCCAGCAGCCAATACCTCGACGTACAAGGAGGCTACACCTTC. It translates to CASSQYLDVQGGYTF.

This clonotype was counted at least ten times. The V and J genes are TRBV10-3 and TRBJ2-5, with no clear D. The V gene lost 5 bases and the J gene lost 4 bases, with 20 bases spanning the gap. The CDR3 consists of 16 residues. Per the germline V gene, CDR1 is ENHRY and CDR2 is SYGVKD. The CDR3 nucleotides are TGTGCCATCAGTCCCTCTACCGTAACGTTTTCAGAGACCCAGTACTTC. Its translation is CAISPSTVTFSETQYF.

This clonotype occurred many times. The chain combines TRBV5-6 with TRBJ1-4, with 12 bases matching TRBD1. The CDR3 runs 17 residues. The V segment lost 4 bases and the J segment 2 bases; nucleotides outside the gene matches: 6. Germline lookup yields CDR1 SGHDT and CDR2 YYEEEE. The CDR3 DNA follows: TGTGCCAGCAGCCAACCGGGACAGGGGGCGACTAATGAAAAACTGTTTTTT. This encodes CASSQPGQGATNEKLFF.

At least ten counts were recorded for this clonotype. The V gene is TRBV9, the J gene TRBJ1-1; D not certain. The CDR3 contains 13 residues. The V end lost 4 bases, the J end lost 0 bases, and 7 bases lay between the germline ends. Germline CDR1 SGDLS, CDR2 YYNGEE. Here the CDR3 reads CASSSQMNTEAFF. The CDR3 coding sequence is TGTGCCAGCAGCTCCCAGATGAACACTGAAGCTTTCTTT.

This clonotype was seen at least ten times. The gene calls are TRBV12-3 or TRBV12-4 and TRBJ1-2; D is unclear. The CDR3 loop spans 12 amino acids. With 2 bases removed from V and 7 bases from J, the gap between germline ends came to 8 bases. CDR3 protein: CASSLRSRGYTF. The CDR3 DNA sequence: TGTGCCAGCAGTTTAAGGTCCCGTGGCTACACCTTC.

This clonotype was counted ten times or more. This chain joins TRBV7-2 and TRBJ2-3; the D is unclear. Trimming cost V 1 base and J 6 bases, with 11 bases left between them. Per germline, CDR1 SGHTA and CDR2 FQGNSA. The CDR3 consists of 14 residues. This CDR3 reads CASSLVPRPDTQYF. The CDR3 DNA is TGTGCCAGCAGCTTAGTCCCCCGCCCCGATACGCAGTATTTT.

This clonotype was seen ten or more times. The V gene is TRBV18, the J gene TRBJ2-2; 14 bases fit TRBD2. V lost 3 bases, J lost 0 bases, and 6 bases stayed unmatched. Germline CDR1 KGHSH, CDR2 LQKENI. This CDR3 has 19 residues. CDR3 nucleotides: TGTGCCAGCTCACCCCGAGGACTAGCGGGGGGCGCGAACACCGGGGAGCTGTTTTTT. Its translation: CASSPRGLAGGANTGELFF.

At least ten counts were recorded for this clonotype. The genes are TRBV12-3 or TRBV12-4 and TRBJ1-5; D is uncertain. With 3 bases removed from V and 5 bases from J, the gap between germline ends came to 5 bases. This CDR3 contains 12 residues. CDR3 protein: CASSFRDQPQHF. The DNA for the CDR3 is TGTGCCAGCAGTTTCCGGGATCAGCCCCAGCATTTT.

There are many counts of this clonotype. The V and J genes are TRBV7-2 and TRBJ2-1; D not resolved. The CDR3 consists of 15 residues. Trimming pared 1 base from V and 5 bases from J, leaving 12 bases between. Germline loops: CDR1 SGHTA, CDR2 FQGNSA. CDR3: CASSLDSLPHNEQFF. The DNA of the CDR3 is TGTGCCAGCAGCTTAGATTCCCTCCCCCACAATGAGCAGTTCTTC.

This clonotype was detected many times. The chain is built from TRBV12-3 or TRBV12-4 and TRBJ1-1; a possible D gene is TRBD1 (5 bases). V lost 0 bases and J lost 1, with 12 bases in between. This CDR3 has 16 amino acids. The CDR3 nucleotides are TGTGCCAGCAGTTTAGCGGTTCGGGGGAGGAACACTGAAGCTTTCTTT. Its translation is CASSLAVRGRNTEAFF.

This clonotype has a count of ten or more. V is TRBV2 and J is TRBJ1-1; 7 nucleotides agree with TRBD1. Trimming removed 7 bases from V and 5 bases from J; junction bases left unmatched: 13. Germline CDR1 and CDR2: SNHLY and FYNNEI. The CDR3 length is 15 residues. The CDR3 nucleotides read TGTGCCAGCACCGAGCCGGGGACAGATAAGACTGAAGCTTTCTTT. This gives the protein CASTEPGTDKTEAFF.